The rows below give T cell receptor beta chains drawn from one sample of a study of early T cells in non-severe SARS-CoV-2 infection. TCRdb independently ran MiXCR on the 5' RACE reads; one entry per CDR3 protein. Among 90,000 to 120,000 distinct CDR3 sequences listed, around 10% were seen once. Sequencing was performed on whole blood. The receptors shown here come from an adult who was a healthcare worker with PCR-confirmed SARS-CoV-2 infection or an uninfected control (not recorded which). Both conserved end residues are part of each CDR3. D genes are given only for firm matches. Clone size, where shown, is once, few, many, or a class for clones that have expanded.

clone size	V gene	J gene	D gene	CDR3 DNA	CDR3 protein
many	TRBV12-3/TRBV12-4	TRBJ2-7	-	TGTGCCAGCAGTTTAAAACATCTAACACGCCGGCAGTACTTC	CASSLKHLTRRQYF
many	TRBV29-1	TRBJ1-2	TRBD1	TGCAGCGCCCCGACAGGGGAGGGCTACACCTTC	CSAPTGEGYTF
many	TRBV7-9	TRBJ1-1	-	TGTGCCAGCAGCAGAGGACACCCGAACACTGAAGCTTTCTTT	CASSRGHPNTEAFF
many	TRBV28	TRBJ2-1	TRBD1	TGTGCCAGCAGTAACAGGGGTGAGCAGTTCTTC	CASSNRGEQFF
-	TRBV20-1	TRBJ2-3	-	TGCAGTGCTAGACGCCCGGGACTCCTCCTTTATACAGATACGCAGTATTTT	CSARRPGLLLYTDTQYF
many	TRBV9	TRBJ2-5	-	TGTGCCAGCAGCGTAGTTGGCTTGAGCGATGAGACCCAGTACTTC	CASSVVGLSDETQYF
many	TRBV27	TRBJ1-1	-	TGTGCCAGCAGCTTTGAGATGAACACTGAAGCTTTCTTT	CASSFEMNTEAFF
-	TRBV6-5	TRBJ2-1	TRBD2	TGTGCCAGCAGTTATATGCTAGCGGACAATGAGCAGTTCTTC	CASSYMLADNEQFF
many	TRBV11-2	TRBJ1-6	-	TGTGCCAGCAGCTTAGTTCGGGGGATTAATTCACCCCTCCACTTT	CASSLVRGINSPLHF
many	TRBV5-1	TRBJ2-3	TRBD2	TGCGCCAGCAGCGTGTGGGAGGGAAGCACAGATACGCAGTATTTT	CASSVWEGSTDTQYF
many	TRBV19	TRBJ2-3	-	TGTGCCAGTAGTAGAGGGATAAAAACAGATACGCAGTATTTT	CASSRGIKTDTQYF
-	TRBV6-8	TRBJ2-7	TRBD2	TGTGCCAGCACAAAACCGGGACTAGCGGGGACCAGCTCCTACGAGCAGTACTTC	CASTKPGLAGTSSYEQYF
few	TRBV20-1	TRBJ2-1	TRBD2	TGCAGTGCTAGAGAACAAGGGACTACGGCGAATGAGCAGTTCTTC	CSAREQGTTANEQFF
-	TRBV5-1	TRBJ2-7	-	TGCGCCAGCAGCTACGACACCAGCTCCTACGAGCAGTACTTC	CASSYDTSSYEQYF
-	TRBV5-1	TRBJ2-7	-	TGCGCCAGCCGAGAGTCCACTGGTGACGAGCAGTACTTC	CASRESTGDEQYF
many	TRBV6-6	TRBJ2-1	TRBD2	TGTGCCAGCAGTCCAAGTAGCGGGAGTAATGATGAGCAGTTCTTC	CASSPSSGSNDEQFF
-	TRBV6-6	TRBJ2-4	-	TGTGCCAGCACCCCCGTGGCGGTAGCCAAAAACATTCAGTACTTC	CASTPVAVAKNIQYF
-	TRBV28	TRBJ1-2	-	TGTGCCAGCAGTATCCAACCCCCGACAGAGAACTATGGCTACACCTTC	CASSIQPPTENYGYTF
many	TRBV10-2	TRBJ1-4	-	TGCGCCAGCCTGTCTGAGCGGAATGAAAAACTGTTTTTT	CASLSERNEKLFF
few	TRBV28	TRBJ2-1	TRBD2	TGTGCCACCAGGACCCCTGCTAGCGGGAGGGCCAATGAGCAGTTCTTC	CATRTPASGRANEQFF
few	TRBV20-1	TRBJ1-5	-	TGCAGTGCGGAATACAGGGGCAATCAGCCCCAGCATTTT	CSAEYRGNQPQHF
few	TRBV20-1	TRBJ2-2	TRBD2	TGCAGTGCTAGAGATATATTCGGCGGGAGTTTTGGCGGGGAGCTGTTTTTT	CSARDIFGGSFGGELFF
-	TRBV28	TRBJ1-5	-	TGTGCCAGCATCCACAGGGACCTTAGCAATCAGCCCCAGCATTTT	CASIHRDLSNQPQHF
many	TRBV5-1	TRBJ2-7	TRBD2	TGCGCCAGCAGCTTCGGGGCGGGGGAGTGGTACGAGCAGTACTTC	CASSFGAGEWYEQYF
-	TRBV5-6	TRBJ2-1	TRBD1	TGTGCCAGCAGCTTCGCGGAACAGGGGTTGAATGAGCAGTTCTTC	CASSFAEQGLNEQFF
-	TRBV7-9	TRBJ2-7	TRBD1	TGTGCCAGCAGCTTAGGGACAGGGGTACCCTACCAGCAGTACTTC	CASSLGTGVPYQQYF
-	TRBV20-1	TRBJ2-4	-	TGCAGTGCGCCACCGGGACACCTAGCCAAAAACATTCAGTACTTC	CSAPPGHLAKNIQYF
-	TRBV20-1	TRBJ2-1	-	TGCAGTGCTGAGGGGGGGTACTCCTACAATGAGCAGTTCTTC	CSAEGGYSYNEQFF
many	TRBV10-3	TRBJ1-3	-	TGTGCCATCAGTGAACTACCTAGAGGAAACACCATATATTTT	CAISELPRGNTIYF
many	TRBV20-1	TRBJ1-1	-	TGCAGTGCTAGACAGCGGACTGCCGGCTTGTTCACTGAAGCTTTCTTT	CSARQRTAGLFTEAFF
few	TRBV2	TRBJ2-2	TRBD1	TGTGCCAGCAGTAGGGGACAGGGGACCGGGGAGCTGTTTTTT	CASSRGQGTGELFF
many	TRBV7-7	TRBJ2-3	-	TGTGCCAGCAGCTTAACGGCCGGGGGACCAGATACGCAGTATTTT	CASSLTAGGPDTQYF
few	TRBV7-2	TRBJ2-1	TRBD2	TGTGCCAGCAGCCTCAGACTAGCGGGCACCTACAATGAGCAGTTCTTC	CASSLRLAGTYNEQFF
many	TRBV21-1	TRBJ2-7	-	TGTGCCAGCAGCAATCCCATGGGGTACGAGCAGTACTTC	CASSNPMGYEQYF
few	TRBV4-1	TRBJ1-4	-	TGCGCCAGCAGCCTGGGGGGTCTTGAAAAACTGTTTTTT	CASSLGGLEKLFF
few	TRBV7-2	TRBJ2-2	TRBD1	TGTGCCAGCAGCTTATCCGGACAGGGGGCCATTGGCACCGGGGAGCTGTTTTTT	CASSLSGQGAIGTGELFF
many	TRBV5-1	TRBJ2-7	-	TGCGCCAGCAGCCCCGAGACTGGATCTTACTACGAGCAGTACTTC	CASSPETGSYYEQYF
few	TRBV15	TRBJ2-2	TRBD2	TGTGCCACGGTAGCGGGAGGGTACACCGGGGAGCTGTTTTTT	CATVAGGYTGELFF
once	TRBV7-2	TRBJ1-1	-	TGTGCCAGCAGCTTAGCTTCCGACGGGACTGAAGCTTTCTTT	CASSLASDGTEAFF
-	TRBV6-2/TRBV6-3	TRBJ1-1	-	TGTGCCAGCAGTTTCCAAGGCGGTACTGAAGCTTTCTTT	CASSFQGGTEAFF
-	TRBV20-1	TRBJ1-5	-	TGCAGTGCTAGAGATGGGGGCCACGGCAATCAGCCCCAGCATTTT	CSARDGGHGNQPQHF
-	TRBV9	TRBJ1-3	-	TGTGCCAGCAGCGGGTTCTCTGGAAACACCATATATTTT	CASSGFSGNTIYF
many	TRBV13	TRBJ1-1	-	TGTGCCAGCAGCTTAAGTGGAACTGAAGCTTTCTTT	CASSLSGTEAFF
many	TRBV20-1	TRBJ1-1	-	TGCAGTGCTAGACATCAGGGCACTGAAGCTTTCTTT	CSARHQGTEAFF